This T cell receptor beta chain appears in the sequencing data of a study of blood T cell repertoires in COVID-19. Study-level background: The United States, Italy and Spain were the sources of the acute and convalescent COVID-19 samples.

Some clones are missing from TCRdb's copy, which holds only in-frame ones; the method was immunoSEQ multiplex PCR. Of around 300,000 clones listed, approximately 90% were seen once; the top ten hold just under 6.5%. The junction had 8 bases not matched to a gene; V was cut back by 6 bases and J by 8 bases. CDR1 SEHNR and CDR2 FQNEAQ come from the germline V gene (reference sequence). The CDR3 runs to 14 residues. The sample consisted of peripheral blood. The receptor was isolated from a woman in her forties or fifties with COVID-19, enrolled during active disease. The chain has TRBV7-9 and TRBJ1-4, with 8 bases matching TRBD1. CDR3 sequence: CASSSGGADEKLFF. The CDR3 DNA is TGTGCCAGCAGTTCAGGGGGCGCAGACGAAAAACTGTTTTTT.